This T cell receptor (beta chain) stems from a study of cytomegalovirus exposure and HLA in healthy donors. Background on the study: The Caucasian-associated ancestry cluster held 80% to 90% of 398 genotyped donors.

A multiplex PCR was run with 60 Vbeta primers and 13 Jbeta primers. Assay: immunoSEQ multiplex PCR; the TCRdb copy retains only in-frame clones and omits some. The sample consists of about 160,000 clones, roughly four fifths of them appearing once. With respect to this clone: Its antigen is undetermined.

J was trimmed by 3 bases and V by 5 bases; bases with no gene match: 0. CDR3 length: 12 residues. Per the germline V gene, CDR1 is SGHVS and CDR2 is FNYEAQ. Study-wide findings and caveats: Clonal expansion was found to be greater in HLA-associated TCR beta chains than in equally common others in a later analysis. In a later analysis, TCR beta V- and J-gene trimming showed a link to a missense DCLRE1C variant. Some TCR beta chains (about 180 of them) were listed as cytomegalovirus-associated.

The chain uses TRBV7-6 and TRBJ2-7; 8 positions agree with TRBD2. Sequenced sample: PBMCs. This clonotype originated in a man between 50 and 59 years old in good health and CMV-seropositive. CDR3 DNA: TGTGCCAGCAGCCGGGGGGGCTACGAGCAGTACTTC. Amino acids: CASSRGGYEQYF.